This T cell receptor beta chain was captured in a study of blood T cell repertoires in COVID-19. The protocol was immunoSEQ multiplex PCR, while the TCRdb copy is restricted to in-frame clones and leaves out a portion. The table lists about 59,000 clones, 75% to 95% of them singletons, with roughly 8.1% in the top ten. The CDR3 consists of 14 residues. Germline V gene lookup returns CDR1 LNHDA and CDR2 SQIVND (reference sequence). The germline V and J ends were trimmed by 3 bases and 2 bases, with 9 bases remaining between them. The V call is TRBV19, the J call TRBJ2-3; a weak D match, TRBD2 (5 bases). The sequenced sample consisted of peripheral blood. The TCR sequence derives from a human donor in a cohort sampled during active COVID-19. The CDR3 here is CASSIRRVTDTQYF. CDR3 in DNA: TGTGCCAGTAGTATTCGGCGGGTCACAGATACGCAGTATTTT.